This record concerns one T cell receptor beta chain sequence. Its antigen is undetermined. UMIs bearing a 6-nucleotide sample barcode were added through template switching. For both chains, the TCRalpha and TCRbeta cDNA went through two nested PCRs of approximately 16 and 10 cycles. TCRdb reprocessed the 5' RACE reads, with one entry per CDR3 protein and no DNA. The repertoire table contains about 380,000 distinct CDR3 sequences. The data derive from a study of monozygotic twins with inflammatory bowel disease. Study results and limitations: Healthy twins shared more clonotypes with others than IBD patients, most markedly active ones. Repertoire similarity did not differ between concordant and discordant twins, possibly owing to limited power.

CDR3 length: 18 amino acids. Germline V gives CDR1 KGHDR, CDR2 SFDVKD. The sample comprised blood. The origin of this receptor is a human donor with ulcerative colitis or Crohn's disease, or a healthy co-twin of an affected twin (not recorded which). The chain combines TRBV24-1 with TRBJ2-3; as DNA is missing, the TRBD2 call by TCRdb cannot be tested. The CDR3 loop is CATSDFRGSRVPFNTQYF.